Sequencing of this T cell receptor (beta chain) was carried out in a study of T cell repertoires in cytomegalovirus infection (dated by TCRdb to about 2019). For context, the study as a whole: The peptide stimulations were aimed at well-studied HLA-B-restricted epitopes as well as recently identified HLA-C-restricted CMV epitopes, whose presentation resists viral immunomodulation. Donor HLA type was relevant to the analysis, because carriage of CMV infection together with the matching HLA type was indicated by public TCR beta signatures. Here is what the overall study found, with its caveats: Carriers of CMV infection plus the relevant HLA type were discriminated by the cumulative frequency of public TCR beta family members in the study cohort and in an independent approximately 360-donor cohort. The ex vivo response was dominated by HLA-C-restricted CMV-specific TCR beta clonotypes, which also provided the single most frequent clonotype in two of eight donors.

About this clonotype: Its antigen is still unknown. No base quality values were provided; no much bigger clone lies one nucleotide off.

V lost 4 bases and J lost 2 bases; the stretch between them is 17 bases long. From cysteine to phenylalanine, the CDR3 is 16 amino acids long. The sequence is cut down to CDR3 DNA, 48 bases in frame from base 1. According to the germline V gene, CDR1 reads SGHAT and CDR2 reads FQNNGV. The data were produced on an Illumina HiSeq 1500. TCRdb handled the public reads itself, with Q25 trimming in fastp and clone calling in MiXCR, and kept productive beta chains. Rows merge per CDR3 protein into single entries with the most common DNA and genes. The sample table lists some 200,000 distinct CDR3 sequences, 35% to 45% of them with a count of one. Of the sample, roughly three fifths is held by the ten largest clones. The treatment or condition label for this specimen denotes: in vitro stimulation with specific CMV peptide epitopes to enrich CMV-specific T cells.

The receptor's source is a human donor in good health (CMV status not recorded). Some clones in this sample may be carry-over from other donors' samples. Sequenced here: CD8+ T cells from cultured PBMCs, sampled from culture after CMV antigen stimulation. The V and J segments used are TRBV11-2 and TRBJ2-5; the best D guess is TRBD1, with 5 bases matching. The nucleotide sequence is TGTGCCAGCAGCTGGGTGAAGGGGCCGGTGCAAGAGACCCAGTACTTC. Translation gives CASSWVKGPVQETQYF. Extended through the reference TRBV11-2 and TRBJ2-5 proteins, this CDR3 yields the full variable domain: EAGVAQSPRYKIIEKRQSVAFWCNPISGHATLYWYQQILGQGPKLLIQFQNNGVVDDSQLPKDRFSAERLKGVDSTLKIQPAKLEDSAVYLCASSWVKGPVQETQYFGPGTRLLVL.